This T cell receptor beta chain is drawn from a study of T cell responses to AZD1222 COVID-19 vaccine. General observations from the study: Donors were chiefly white British, with a greater number of females, and clonal diversity was perhaps underestimated. Scientists sampled the repertoires only once the peak T cell response had passed. Among spike-specific TCRs, nearly half reportedly target unmutated variant regions.

Method: immunoSEQ multiplex PCR; TCRdb's copy keeps in-frame clones and lacks some. Seen here are 150,000 to 200,000 clones, under 95% observed once, and the top ten hold over 4.5%. Worth noting for this clone: As yet, its antigen is unknown.

CDR3 length: 14 residues. CDR1 and CDR2 from the germline V gene are SNHLY and FYNNEI. V lost 6 bases to trimming and J lost 1 base, with 12 bases between them. This material consisted of peripheral blood, taken 28 days after the second AZD1222 dose. The source of this sequence is an adult who received the AZD1222 COVID-19 vaccine. V usage is TRBV2 and J usage is TRBJ1-2, with a tentative D call TRBD1 (6 bases). The CDR3, as DNA: TGTGCCAGCAGGCCAGGGGCTTATAACTATGGCTACACCTTC. This sequence encodes CASRPGAYNYGYTF.